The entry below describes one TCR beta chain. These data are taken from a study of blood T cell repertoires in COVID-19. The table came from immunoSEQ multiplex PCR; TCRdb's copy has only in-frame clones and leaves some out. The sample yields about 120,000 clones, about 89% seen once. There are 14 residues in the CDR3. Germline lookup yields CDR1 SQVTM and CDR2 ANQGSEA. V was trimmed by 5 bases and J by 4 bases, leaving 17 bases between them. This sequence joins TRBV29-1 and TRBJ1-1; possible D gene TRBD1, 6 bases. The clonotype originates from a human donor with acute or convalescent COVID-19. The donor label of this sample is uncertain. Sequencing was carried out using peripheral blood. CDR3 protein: CSVRGNIGGTEAFF. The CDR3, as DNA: TGCAGCGTTAGGGGGAATATTGGGGGCACTGAAGCTTTCTTT. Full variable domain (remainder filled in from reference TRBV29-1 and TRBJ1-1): SAVISQKPSRDICQRGTSLTIQCQVDSQVTMMFWYRQQPGQSLTLIATANQGSEATYESGFVIDKFPISRPNLTFSTLTVSNMSPEDSSIYLCSVRGNIGGTEAFFGQGTRLTVV.